A selection of T cell receptor beta chains follows, all from one sample in a study of molecular identifiers for immune sequencing clone quantification. Using its own MiXCR run on the PCR reads, TCRdb lists one record per CDR3 protein. The sample carries about 68,000 distinct CDR3 sequences, 15% to 20% recorded once. The sample comprised naive CD8+ T cells from blood, with Jurkat cell RNA spiked in. All receptors come from a human donor in good health. Some libraries in this study had Jurkat cell RNA spiked in. Each CDR3 is given with its conserved first and last residue.

v_gene	j_gene	CDR3aa
TRBV29-1	TRBJ2-1	CSVAGAPNNEQFF
TRBV7-9	TRBJ1-5	CASSLPGSNQPQHF
TRBV6-1	TRBJ2-5	CASSKGSQEWTQYF
TRBV3-1	TRBJ1-5	CASNQDGRASSQPQHF
TRBV10-1	TRBJ2-7	CASSETTYEQYF
TRBV7-8	TRBJ2-7	CASSSGGNRAYEQYF
TRBV29-1	TRBJ1-2	CSVETQDYGYTF
TRBV20-1	TRBJ1-2	CSADRVLNYGYTF
TRBV6-6	TRBJ1-2	CAAHPGVFHYGYTF
TRBV28	TRBJ2-5	CASSLTPGQRETQYF
TRBV24-1	TRBJ2-1	CATSEEDRPPGEQFF
TRBV4-2	TRBJ2-7	CASSQEGSYEQYF
TRBV12-3/TRBV12-4	TRBJ2-6	CASSLGQIKAF
TRBV7-2	TRBJ2-3	CASSLPRWGSRTDTQYF
TRBV12-3/TRBV12-4	TRBJ2-5	CASSLSGGVETQYF
TRBV2	TRBJ1-4	CASNGWDNEKLFF
TRBV24-1	TRBJ1-5	CATGAGGLQPQHF
TRBV5-6	TRBJ1-1	CASSRATEAFF
TRBV4-3	TRBJ2-2	CASSQDRDRGATGELFF
TRBV5-1	TRBJ2-7	CASRVGGILYDQYF
TRBV11-2	TRBJ2-6	CASSSEGLAGEYGANVLTF
TRBV20-1	TRBJ2-4	CSARKSTQNIQYF
TRBV9	TRBJ2-1	CASSPRLADYNEQFF
TRBV6-2/TRBV6-3	TRBJ2-1	CGISGQSNEQFF
TRBV10-3	TRBJ2-7	CAISEPGSGGHEQYF
TRBV4-1	TRBJ2-3	CASSPPGLAFTDTQYF
TRBV5-8	TRBJ2-7	CASSGGPHEQYF
TRBV20-1	TRBJ2-3	CSASRGPQDTQYF
TRBV3-1	TRBJ2-1	CASSQSVDEQFF
TRBV2	TRBJ2-1	CAGTGTVSFEQFF
TRBV5-1	TRBJ1-2	CASSFGLDRGKTNYGYTF
TRBV28	TRBJ2-3	CASSHTWRDRDTDTQYF
TRBV3-1	TRBJ2-3	CASSQDGRGSTDTQYF
TRBV5-6	TRBJ2-1	CASSEGLAGGSYNEQFF
TRBV10-3	TRBJ2-1	CAAGLAGGMDEQFF
TRBV28	TRBJ2-7	CASSPTHRGWNYEQYF
TRBV28	TRBJ1-4	CASRTTGDEKLFF
TRBV18	TRBJ2-3	CASSGERLKADTQYF
TRBV20-1	TRBJ2-3	CSARGLAGGSTDTQYF
TRBV4-2	TRBJ2-1	CASSQDLGLSEQFF
TRBV4-3	TRBJ2-4	CASSQVASGIQYF
TRBV7-9	TRBJ2-7	CASSSTSDSYEQYF
TRBV3-1	TRBJ2-1	CASSQVAASGSGNEQFF
TRBV5-1	TRBJ2-7	CASSADREFYEQYF
TRBV27	TRBJ2-7	CASSLSSRSYEQYF
TRBV4-2	TRBJ1-1	CASSQEVDTEAFF
TRBV5-4	TRBJ2-5	CAFVGGTSQETQYF
TRBV10-1	TRBJ2-7	CASSDLPKRAGYEQYF
TRBV11-2	TRBJ1-6	CASSLGAGGHFSPLRF
TRBV3-1	TRBJ2-1	CASSQDYADSIYNEQFF
TRBV28	TRBJ2-7	CASSLYSTRSSYEQYF
TRBV5-1	TRBJ2-5	CASSFEQGSIPVQRDYF
TRBV20-1	TRBJ2-3	CSASMGEWLDTQYF
TRBV4-3	TRBJ2-7	CASSQEVFSYEQYF
TRBV20-1	TRBJ2-1	CSARGLGVSWGEQFF
TRBV19	TRBJ2-1	CASSMRGPYNEQFF
TRBV4-2	TRBJ2-7	CASSQTGTSGSYEQYF
TRBV5-6	TRBJ2-3	CASSSGPDTQYF
TRBV4-1	TRBJ2-7	CASSQVARTPYEQYF